This passage covers 14 T cell receptor beta chains from one sample sequenced in a study of monozygotic twins with inflammatory bowel disease. TCRdb re-called the 5' RACE reads, yielding one record per CDR3 amino acid sequence without DNA. The sample data list about 130,000 distinct CDR3 sequences. Source material: blood. Every receptor here comes from a human donor with ulcerative colitis or Crohn's disease, or a healthy co-twin of an affected twin (not recorded which).

The gene calls are TRBV15 and TRBJ2-5; TCRdb returns TRBD2, unconfirmable since there is no DNA. Germline loops: CDR1 LNHNV, CDR2 YYDKDF (reference sequence). The CDR3 runs 15 residues. The CDR3 sequence is CATSSEASGQETQYF.

The V and J genes are TRBV27 and TRBJ2-1; TCRdb names TRBD1, which stays unverified in the absence of DNA. There are 16 residues in the CDR3. Germline values: CDR1 MNHEY, CDR2 SMNVEV (reference sequence). The CDR3 reads CASSLWGQTTYNEQFF.

The V and J genes are TRBV14 and TRBJ2-1. Germline CDR1 reads SGHDN; CDR2 reads FVKESK. This CDR3 is built from 12 residues. The CDR3 here is CASSQNWNEQFF.

The genes are TRBV20-1 and TRBJ2-2; the D call of TRBD1 rests on TCRdb alone, since no DNA is present to check it. The CDR3 spans 15 residues. Germline V lookup: CDR1 DFQATT, CDR2 SNEGSKA (reference sequence). The CDR3 loop is CSARRQGPNTGELFF.

V usage is TRBV29-1 and J usage is TRBJ2-1; TCRdb selects TRBD2, and the lack of DNA leaves this call unchecked. There are 14 residues in the CDR3. The germline V gene encodes CDR1 SQVTM and CDR2 ANQGSEA. This CDR3 reads CSAEAGVSYNEQFF.

V is TRBV7-2 and J is TRBJ1-5; TCRdb outputs TRBD1, but without DNA this stays unchecked. From germline, CDR1 is SGHTA and CDR2 FQGNSA. The CDR3 is 15 residues long. CDR3 loop: CASSLASGPRGAQHF. Together with reference TRBV7-2 and TRBJ1-5, the CDR3 gives the full variable domain: GAGVSQSPSNKVTEKGKDVELRCDPISGHTALYWYRQSLGQGLEFLIYFQGNSAPDKSGLPSDRFSAERTGGSVSTLTIQRTQQEDSAVYLCASSLASGPRGAQHFGDGTRLSIL.

J is TRBJ2-3 and V is TRBV29-1; TCRdb returns TRBD2, unconfirmable since there is no DNA. The germline gives CDR1 SQVTM, CDR2 ANQGSEA. This CDR3 has 16 residues. CDR3 sequence reads: CSVEDPSRSSTDTQYF.

The J gene is TRBJ1-5, the V gene TRBV2; no DNA is available, so the TRBD1 call from TCRdb remains unchecked. The CDR3 extends over 14 amino acids. Germline lookup yields CDR1 SNHLY and CDR2 FYNNEI. The CDR3 sequence: CASSFPGYGQPQHF.

This chain connects TRBV20-1 to TRBJ2-3; TCRdb's D call, TRBD2, is unchecked because there is no DNA. Germline V gene lookup returns CDR1 DFQATT and CDR2 SNEGSKA (reference sequence). This CDR3 region has 19 residues. The CDR3 here is CSARPFSGLAGVSSNTQYF.

This chain links TRBV28 with TRBJ2-1; TCRdb proposes TRBD2, but this gene call is untestable without DNA. CDR3 size: 16 residues. Looked up from germline, CDR1 is MDHEN and CDR2 is SYDVKM. CDR3 protein: CASSSPSGGPYNEQFF.

This chain uses TRBV15 with TRBJ2-7; no DNA is available, so the TRBD1 call from TCRdb remains unchecked. This CDR3 comprises 14 residues. Germline V gives CDR1 LNHNV, CDR2 YYDKDF (reference sequence). This chain's CDR3 is CATSGKQGRYEQYF.

This chain's CDR3 is CASSRSVGGGSTDTQYF. The rearrangement links TRBV6-1 to TRBJ2-3; there is no DNA to check the TCRdb D call of TRBD1. The CDR3 has 17 residues. The germline gives CDR1 MNHNS, CDR2 SASEGT.

The V gene is TRBV4-2, the J gene TRBJ2-1; the TCRdb D gene call, TRBD1, has no DNA to confirm it. This CDR3 contains 15 residues. Looked up from germline, CDR1 is LGHNA and CDR2 is YNFKEQ. CDR3 sequence: CASSQDRSGYNEQFF.

J is TRBJ2-1 and V is TRBV5-1; lacking DNA, the TRBD2 call made by TCRdb goes unchecked. The CDR3 is 15 amino acids. Per germline, CDR1 SGHRS and CDR2 YFSETQ. The chain's CDR3 is CASSPGLAGEDEQFF. The entire variable domain, with the rest obtained from reference TRBV5-1 and TRBJ2-1, is as follows: KAGVTQTPRYLIKTRGQQVTLSCSPISGHRSVSWYQQTPGQGLQFLFEYFSETQRNKGNFPGRFSGRQFSNSRSEMNVSTLELGDSALYLCASSPGLAGEDEQFFGPGTRLTVL.